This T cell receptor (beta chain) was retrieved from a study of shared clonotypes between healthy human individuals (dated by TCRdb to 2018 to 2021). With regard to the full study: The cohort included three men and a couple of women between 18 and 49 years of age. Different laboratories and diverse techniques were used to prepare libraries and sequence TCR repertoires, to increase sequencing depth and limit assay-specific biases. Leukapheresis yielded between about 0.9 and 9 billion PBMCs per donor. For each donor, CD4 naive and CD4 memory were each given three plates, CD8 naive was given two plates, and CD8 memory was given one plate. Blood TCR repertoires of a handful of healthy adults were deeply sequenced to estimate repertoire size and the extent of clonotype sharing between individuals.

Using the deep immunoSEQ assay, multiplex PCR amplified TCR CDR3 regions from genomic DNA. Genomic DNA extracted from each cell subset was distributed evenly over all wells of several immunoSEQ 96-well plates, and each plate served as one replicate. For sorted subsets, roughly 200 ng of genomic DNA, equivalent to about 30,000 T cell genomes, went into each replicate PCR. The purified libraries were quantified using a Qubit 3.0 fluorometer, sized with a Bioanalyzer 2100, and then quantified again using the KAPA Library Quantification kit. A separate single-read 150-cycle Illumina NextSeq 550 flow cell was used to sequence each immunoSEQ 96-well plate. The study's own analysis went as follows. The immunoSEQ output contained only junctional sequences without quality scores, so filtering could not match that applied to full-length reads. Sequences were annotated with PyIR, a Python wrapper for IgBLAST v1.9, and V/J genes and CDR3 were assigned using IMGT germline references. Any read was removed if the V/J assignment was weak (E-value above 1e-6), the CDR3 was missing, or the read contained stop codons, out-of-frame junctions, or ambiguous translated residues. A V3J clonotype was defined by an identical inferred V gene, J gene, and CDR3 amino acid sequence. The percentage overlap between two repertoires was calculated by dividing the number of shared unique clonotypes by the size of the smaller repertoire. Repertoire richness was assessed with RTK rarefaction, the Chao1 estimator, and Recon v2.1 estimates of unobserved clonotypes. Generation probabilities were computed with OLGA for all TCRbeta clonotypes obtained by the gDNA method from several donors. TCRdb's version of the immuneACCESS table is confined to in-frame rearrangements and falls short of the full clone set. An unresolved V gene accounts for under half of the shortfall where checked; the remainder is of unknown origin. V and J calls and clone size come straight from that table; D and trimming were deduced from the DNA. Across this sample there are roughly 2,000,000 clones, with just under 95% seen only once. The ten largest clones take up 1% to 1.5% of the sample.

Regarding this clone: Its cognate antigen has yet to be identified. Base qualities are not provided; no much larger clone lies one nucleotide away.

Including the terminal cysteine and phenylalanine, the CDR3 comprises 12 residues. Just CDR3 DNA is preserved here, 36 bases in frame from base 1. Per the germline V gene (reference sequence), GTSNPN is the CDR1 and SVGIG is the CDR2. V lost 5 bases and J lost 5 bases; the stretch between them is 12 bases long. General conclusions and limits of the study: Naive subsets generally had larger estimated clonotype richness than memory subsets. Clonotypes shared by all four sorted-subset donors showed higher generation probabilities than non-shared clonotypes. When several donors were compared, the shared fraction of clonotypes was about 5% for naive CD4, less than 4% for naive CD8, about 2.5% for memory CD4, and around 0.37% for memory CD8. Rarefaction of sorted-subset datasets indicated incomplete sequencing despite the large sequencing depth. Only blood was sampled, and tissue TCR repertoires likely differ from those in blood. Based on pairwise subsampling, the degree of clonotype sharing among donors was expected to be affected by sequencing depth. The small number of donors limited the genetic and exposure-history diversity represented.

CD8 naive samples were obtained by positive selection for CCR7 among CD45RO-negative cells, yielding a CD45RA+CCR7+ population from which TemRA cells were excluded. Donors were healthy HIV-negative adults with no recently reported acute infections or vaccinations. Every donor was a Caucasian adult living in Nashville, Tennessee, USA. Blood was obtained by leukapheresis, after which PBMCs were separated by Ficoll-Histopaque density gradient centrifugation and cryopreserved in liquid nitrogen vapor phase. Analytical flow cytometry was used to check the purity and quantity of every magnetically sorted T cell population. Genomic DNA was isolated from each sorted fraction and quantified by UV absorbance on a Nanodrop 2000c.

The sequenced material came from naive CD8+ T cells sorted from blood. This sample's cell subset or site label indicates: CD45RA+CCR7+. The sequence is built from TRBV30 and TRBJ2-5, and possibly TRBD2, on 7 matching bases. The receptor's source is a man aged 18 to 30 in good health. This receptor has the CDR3 CAWAGGPETQYF. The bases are TGTGCCTGGGCCGGGGGGCCGGAGACCCAGTACTTC.